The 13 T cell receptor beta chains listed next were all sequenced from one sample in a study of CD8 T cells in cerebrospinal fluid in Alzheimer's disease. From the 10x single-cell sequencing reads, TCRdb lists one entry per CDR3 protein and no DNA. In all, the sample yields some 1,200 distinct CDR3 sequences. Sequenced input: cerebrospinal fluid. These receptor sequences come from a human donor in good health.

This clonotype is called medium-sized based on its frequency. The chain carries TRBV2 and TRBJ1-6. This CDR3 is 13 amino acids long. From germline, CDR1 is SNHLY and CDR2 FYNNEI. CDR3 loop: CASSEVIHSPLHF. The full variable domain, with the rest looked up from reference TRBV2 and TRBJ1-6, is EPEVTQTPSHQVTQMGQEVILRCVPISNHLYFYWYRQILGQKVEFLVSFYNNEISEKSEIFDDQFSVERPDGSNFTLKIRSTKLEDSAMYFCASSEVIHSPLHFGNGTRLTVT.

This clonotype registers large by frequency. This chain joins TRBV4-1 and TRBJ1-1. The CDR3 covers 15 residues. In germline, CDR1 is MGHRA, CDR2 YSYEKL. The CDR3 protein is CASSQSQAIGTEAFF.

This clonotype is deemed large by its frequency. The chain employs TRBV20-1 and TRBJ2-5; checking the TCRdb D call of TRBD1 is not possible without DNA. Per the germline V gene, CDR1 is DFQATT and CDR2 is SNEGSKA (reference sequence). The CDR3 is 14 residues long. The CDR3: CSAETGGVGETQYF.

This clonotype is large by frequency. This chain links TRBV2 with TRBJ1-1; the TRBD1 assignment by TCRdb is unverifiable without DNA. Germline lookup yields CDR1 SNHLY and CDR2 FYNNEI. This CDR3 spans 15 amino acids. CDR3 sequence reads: CASSVQGGGNTEAFF.

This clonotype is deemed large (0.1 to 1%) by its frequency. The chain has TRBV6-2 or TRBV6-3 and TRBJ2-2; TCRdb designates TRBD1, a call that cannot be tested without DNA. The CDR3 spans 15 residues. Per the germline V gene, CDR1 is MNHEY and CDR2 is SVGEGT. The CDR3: CASSEGGRSTGELFF.

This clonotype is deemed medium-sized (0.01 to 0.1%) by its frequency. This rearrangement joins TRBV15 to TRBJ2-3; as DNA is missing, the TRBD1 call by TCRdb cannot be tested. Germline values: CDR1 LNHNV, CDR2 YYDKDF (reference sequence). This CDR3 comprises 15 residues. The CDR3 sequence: CATRGRGVSTDTQYF.

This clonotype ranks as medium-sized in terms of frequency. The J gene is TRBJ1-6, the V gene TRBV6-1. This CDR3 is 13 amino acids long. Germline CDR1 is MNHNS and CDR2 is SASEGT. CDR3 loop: CASSELGNSPLHF.

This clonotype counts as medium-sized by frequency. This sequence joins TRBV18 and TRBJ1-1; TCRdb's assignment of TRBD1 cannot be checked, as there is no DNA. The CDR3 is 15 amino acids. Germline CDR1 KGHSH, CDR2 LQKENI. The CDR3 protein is CASSPGEGMNTEAFF. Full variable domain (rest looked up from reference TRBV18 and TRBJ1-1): NAGVMQNPRHLVRRRGQEARLRCSPMKGHSHVYWYRQLPEEGLKFMVYLQKENIIDESGMPKERFSAEFPKEGPSILRIQQVVRGDSAAYFCASSPGEGMNTEAFFGQGTRLTVV.

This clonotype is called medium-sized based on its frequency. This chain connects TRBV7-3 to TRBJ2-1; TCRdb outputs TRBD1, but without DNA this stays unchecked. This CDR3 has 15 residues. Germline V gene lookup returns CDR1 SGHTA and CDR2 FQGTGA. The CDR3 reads CASSSTGTGLGEQFF. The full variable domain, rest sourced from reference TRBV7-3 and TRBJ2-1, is GAGVSQTPSNKVTEKGKYVELRCDPISGHTALYWYRQSLGQGPEFLIYFQGTGAADDSGLPNDRFFAVRPEGSVSTLKIQRTERGDSAVYLCASSSTGTGLGEQFFGPGTRLTVL.

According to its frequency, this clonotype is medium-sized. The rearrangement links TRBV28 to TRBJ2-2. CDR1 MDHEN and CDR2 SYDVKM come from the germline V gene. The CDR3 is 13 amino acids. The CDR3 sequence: CASSSTLTGELFF.

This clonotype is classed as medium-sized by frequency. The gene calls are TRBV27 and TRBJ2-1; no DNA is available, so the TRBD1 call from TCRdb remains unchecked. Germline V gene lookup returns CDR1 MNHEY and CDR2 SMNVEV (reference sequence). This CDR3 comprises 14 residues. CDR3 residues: CASSLTGGYNEQFF.

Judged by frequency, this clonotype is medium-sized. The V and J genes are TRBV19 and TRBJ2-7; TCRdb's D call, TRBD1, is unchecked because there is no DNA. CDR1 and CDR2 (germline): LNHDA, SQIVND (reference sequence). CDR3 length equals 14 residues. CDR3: CASSRGQGVNEQYF.

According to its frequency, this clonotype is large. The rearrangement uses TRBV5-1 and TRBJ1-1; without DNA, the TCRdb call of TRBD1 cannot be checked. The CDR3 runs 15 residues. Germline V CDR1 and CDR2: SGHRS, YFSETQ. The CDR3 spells CASSFNRDPGTEAFF.